The T cell receptor (beta chain) described here comes from a study of blood T cell dynamics during melanoma immunotherapy. V shed 5 bases, J shed 5 bases, and the junction held 11 bases outside the gene matches. Germline CDR1 is SGHVS and CDR2 is FQNEAQ. This CDR3 comprises 15 residues. Noted time point: week 3, after first cycle of checkpoint inhibitor. Apart from a couple of fast progressors, RECIST 1.1 response was judged 12 weeks post-infusion. The assay was immunoSEQ multiplex PCR, and TCRdb's table has in-frame clones only and misses some. The sample has 25,000 to 35,000 clones; approximately 88% are singletons. This clone was observed a few times.

The receptor's source is a human donor with melanoma. The V call is TRBV7-8, the J call TRBJ2-7, with 8 bases fitting TRBD2. The sample in question was blood, obtained from a patient treated with checkpoint blockade. The CDR3 region has the DNA TGTGCCAGCAGCCCAACAGGGACTAGTATCCACGAGCAGTACTTC. As protein: CASSPTGTSIHEQYF.